This T cell receptor beta chain originates from a study of T cells after yellow fever vaccination. Whole-study findings and limits: Post-booster repertoires contained most primary-vaccination clones again (approximately 97% CD4, approximately 86% CD8).

5'RACE template switching added a universal primer site and UMIs to TCR cDNA. TCRdb analysed the 5' RACE reads with MiXCR anew, one entry per CDR3 protein. The sample gives around 140,000 distinct CDR3 sequences, about 6.2% of which show up once; more than 0.6% is in the top ten. Turning to this clonotype: Its antigen is not known.

V dropped 0 bases and J dropped 8 bases, with 13 bases sitting between them. The germline V gene has CDR1 LNHNV and CDR2 YYDKDF (reference sequence). CDR3 length equals 15 residues. The receptor's source is a man between 25 and 39 years old who received the YFV17D yellow fever vaccine. The sequenced sample was CD4+ T cells sorted from PBMCs, obtained 10 days after the yellow fever booster vaccination. This rearrangement joins TRBV15 to TRBJ1-4; D uncertain. Here the CDR3 DNA reads TGTGCCACCAGCAGAGAACCCGGGAAAGGAGAAAAACTGTTTTTT. It is translated as CATSREPGKGEKLFF.